The present TCR beta chain was sequenced within a study of tumor-infiltrating lymphocytes in primary liver carcinoma. Study-level information: Participating patients were men and women between 30 and 69 years old.

Reverse transcription of roughly 0.45 ug total RNA with a constant-region primer produced TCR beta cDNA. Nested multiplex PCR, run for three rounds with slightly modified ARM-PCR, yielded TCR beta libraries. The study ran its first two PCR rounds for roughly 10 cycles each, using TRBV1-TRBV30 forward primers and a C-beta reverse primer. TCRdb called the multiplex PCR reads again in MiXCR, with one record for every CDR3 protein. Altogether some 180,000 distinct CDR3 sequences are present, 60% being singletons, with the ten largest covering around three quarters. Germline V gene lookup returns CDR1 MNHEY and CDR2 SVGEGT. There are 12 residues in the CDR3. Trimming shortened V by 6 bases and J by 8 bases, and 12 bases separated the two germline ends. Unsorted whole blood served as the source of blood RNA, and germline DNA was extracted as well.

The clonotype was recovered from a man in his forties with primary liver carcinoma and hepatitis B virus infection. The chain joins TRBV6-2 or TRBV6-3 to TRBJ2-3; maybe TRBD1 (6 bases). Sequencing was carried out using peripheral blood. The CDR3 DNA is TGTGCCAGCAGCCCCTCAGGGGTTACGCAGTATTTT. It yields the protein CASSPSGVTQYF.